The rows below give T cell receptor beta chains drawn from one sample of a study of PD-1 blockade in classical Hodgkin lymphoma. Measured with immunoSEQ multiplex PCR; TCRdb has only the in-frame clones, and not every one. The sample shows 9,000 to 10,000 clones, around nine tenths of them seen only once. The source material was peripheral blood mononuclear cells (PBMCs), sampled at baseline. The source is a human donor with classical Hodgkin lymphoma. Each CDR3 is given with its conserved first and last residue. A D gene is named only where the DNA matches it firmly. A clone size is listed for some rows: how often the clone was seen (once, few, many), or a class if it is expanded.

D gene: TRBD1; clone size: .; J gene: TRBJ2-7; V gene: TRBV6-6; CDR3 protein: CASSYTDRGIYEQYF; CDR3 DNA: TGTGCCAGCAGTTACACGGACAGGGGAATCTACGAGCAGTACTTC
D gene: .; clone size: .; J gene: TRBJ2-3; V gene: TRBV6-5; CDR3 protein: CASSYSTPTYTDTQYF; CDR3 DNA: TGTGCCAGCAGTTACTCGACCCCTACCTACACAGATACGCAGTATTTT
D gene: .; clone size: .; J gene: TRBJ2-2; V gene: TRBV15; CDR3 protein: CATSRGALSNGGELFF; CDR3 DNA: TGTGCCACCAGCAGAGGCGCCCTATCCAACGGCGGGGAGCTGTTTTTT
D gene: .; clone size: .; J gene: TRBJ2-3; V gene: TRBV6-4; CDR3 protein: CATPRGKSGSSTDTQYF; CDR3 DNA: TGTGCCACCCCCAGGGGGAAAAGCGGGTCTAGCACAGATACGCAGTATTTT
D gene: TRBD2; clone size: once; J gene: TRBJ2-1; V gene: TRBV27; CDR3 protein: CASSRPAGHLLAGAYNEQFF; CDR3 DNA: TGTGCCAGCTCCCGACCGGCAGGACATCTCCTAGCGGGAGCCTACAATGAGCAGTTCTTC
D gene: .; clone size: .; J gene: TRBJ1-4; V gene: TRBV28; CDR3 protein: CASSHPSRNEKLFF; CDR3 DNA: TGTGCCAGCAGTCACCCCAGCAGAAATGAAAAACTGTTTTTT
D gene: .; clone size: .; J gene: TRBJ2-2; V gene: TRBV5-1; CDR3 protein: CASSSQGPGELFF; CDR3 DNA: TGCGCCAGCAGCTCCCAGGGACCCGGGGAGCTGTTTTTT
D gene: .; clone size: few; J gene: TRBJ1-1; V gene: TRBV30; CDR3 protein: CAWSDRVEAFF; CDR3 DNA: TGTGCCTGGAGTGACAGGGTTGAAGCTTTCTTT
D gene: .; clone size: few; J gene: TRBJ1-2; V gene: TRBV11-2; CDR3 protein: CASSSDELPGYGYTF; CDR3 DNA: TGTGCCAGCAGCTCGGACGAACTCCCCGGCTATGGCTACACCTTC
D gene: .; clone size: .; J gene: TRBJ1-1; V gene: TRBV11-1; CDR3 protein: CASSVRTERTEAFF; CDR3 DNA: TGTGCCAGCAGCGTACGGACAGAACGGACTGAAGCTTTCTTT
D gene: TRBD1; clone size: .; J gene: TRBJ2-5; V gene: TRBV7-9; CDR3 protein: CASSFWTGEETQYF; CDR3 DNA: TGTGCCAGCAGCTTTTGGACAGGAGAAGAGACCCAGTACTTC
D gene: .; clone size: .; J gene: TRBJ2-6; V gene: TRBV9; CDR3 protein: CASSVEGQYDSGANVLTF; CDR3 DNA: TGTGCCAGCAGCGTCGAGGGGCAGTATGACTCTGGGGCCAACGTCCTGACTTTC
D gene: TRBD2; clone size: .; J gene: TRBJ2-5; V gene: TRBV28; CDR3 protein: CASSRLTSGGSETQYF; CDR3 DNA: TGTGCCAGCAGCAGACTAACTTCGGGGGGGTCAGAGACCCAGTACTTC
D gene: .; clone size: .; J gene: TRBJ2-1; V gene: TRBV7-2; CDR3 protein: CASSLNGFNEQFF; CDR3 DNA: TGTGCCAGCAGCTTAAACGGGTTCAATGAGCAGTTCTTC
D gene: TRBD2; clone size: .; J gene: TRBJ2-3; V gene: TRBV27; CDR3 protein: CASSFVAGLRSDTQYF; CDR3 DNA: TGTGCCAGCAGTTTTGTAGCGGGATTAAGGTCAGATACGCAGTATTTT
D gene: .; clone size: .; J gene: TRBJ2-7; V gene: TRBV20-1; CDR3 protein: CSASGGGEQYF; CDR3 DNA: TGCAGTGCTAGCGGGGGCGGCGAGCAGTACTTC
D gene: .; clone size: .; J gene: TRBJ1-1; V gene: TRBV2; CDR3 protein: CASSEVGAEAFF; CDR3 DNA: TGTGCCAGCAGTGAAGTTGGCGCTGAAGCTTTCTTT
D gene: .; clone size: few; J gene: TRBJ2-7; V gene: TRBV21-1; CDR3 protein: CASSIRPGLAGGDPYEQYF; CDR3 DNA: TGTGCCAGCAGCATACGACCGGGACTAGCGGGAGGAGACCCCTACGAGCAGTACTTC
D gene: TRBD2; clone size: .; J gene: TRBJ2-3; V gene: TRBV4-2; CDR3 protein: CASSPGLADTDTQYF; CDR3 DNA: TGTGCCAGCAGCCCGGGACTAGCGGACACAGATACGCAGTATTTT
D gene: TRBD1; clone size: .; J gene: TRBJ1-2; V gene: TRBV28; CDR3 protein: CASRASDRGVYGYTF; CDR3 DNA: TGTGCCAGCAGGGCCTCTGACAGGGGGGTCTATGGCTACACCTTC
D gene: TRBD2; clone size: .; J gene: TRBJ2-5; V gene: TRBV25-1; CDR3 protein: CASSGLAGETQYF; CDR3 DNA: TGTGCCAGTTCGGGACTAGCAGGGGAGACCCAGTACTTC
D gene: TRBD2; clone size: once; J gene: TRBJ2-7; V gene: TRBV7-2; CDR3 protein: CASSPGVGGPSYEQYF; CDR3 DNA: TGTGCCAGCAGCCCCGGGGTGGGAGGGCCCTCCTACGAGCAGTACTTC
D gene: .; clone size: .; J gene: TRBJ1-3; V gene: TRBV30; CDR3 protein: CAWRRGTSGNTIYF; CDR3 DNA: TGTGCCTGGAGGCGAGGAACCTCTGGAAACACCATATATTTT
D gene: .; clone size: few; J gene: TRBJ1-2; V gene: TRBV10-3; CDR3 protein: CAISPGVDRGYTF; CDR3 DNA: TGTGCCATCAGTCCGGGGGTAGATCGGGGCTACACCTTC
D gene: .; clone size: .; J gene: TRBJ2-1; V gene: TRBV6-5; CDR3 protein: CASSYTEDNEQFF; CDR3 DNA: TGTGCCAGCAGTTACACGGAGGACAATGAGCAGTTCTTC
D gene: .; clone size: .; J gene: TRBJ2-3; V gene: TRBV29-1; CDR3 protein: CSVDSNTQYF; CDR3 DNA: TGCAGCGTTGACTCCAATACGCAGTATTTT
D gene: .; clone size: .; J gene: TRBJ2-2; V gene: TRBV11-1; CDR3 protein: CASSSGGLMGELFF; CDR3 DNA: TGTGCCAGCAGCTCGGGTGGCTTGATGGGGGAGCTGTTTTTT
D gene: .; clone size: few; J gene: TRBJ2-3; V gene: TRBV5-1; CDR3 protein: CASNRPGGGTDTQYF; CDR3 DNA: TGCGCCAGCAATCGGCCGGGCGGGGGCACAGATACGCAGTATTTT
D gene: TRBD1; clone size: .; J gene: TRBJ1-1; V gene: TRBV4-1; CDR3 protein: CASSQYRGKENTEAFF; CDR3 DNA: TGCGCCAGCAGCCAATACAGGGGAAAGGAGAACACTGAAGCTTTCTTT
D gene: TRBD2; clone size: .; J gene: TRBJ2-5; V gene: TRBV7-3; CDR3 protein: CASSPAGGMRETQYF; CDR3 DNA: TGTGCCAGCAGCCCAGCGGGAGGGATGAGAGAGACCCAGTACTTC
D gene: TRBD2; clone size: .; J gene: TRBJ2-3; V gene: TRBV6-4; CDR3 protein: CATSSGTSGFRETDTQYF; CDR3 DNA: TGTGCCACCAGTTCCGGGACTAGCGGGTTCAGGGAAACAGATACGCAGTATTTT
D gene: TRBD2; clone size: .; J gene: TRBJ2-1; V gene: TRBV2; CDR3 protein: CASSGFPSGGHWQFF; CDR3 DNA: TGTGCCAGCAGTGGGTTCCCTAGCGGGGGCCATTGGCAGTTCTTC
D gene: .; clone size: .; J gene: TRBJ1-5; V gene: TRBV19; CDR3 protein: CASSILLAGLNQPQHF; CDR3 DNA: TGTGCCAGTAGTATCCTTCTTGCAGGGCTCAATCAGCCCCAGCATTTT
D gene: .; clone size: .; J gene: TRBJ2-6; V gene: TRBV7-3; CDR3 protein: CASSLGTNVLTF; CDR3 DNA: TGTGCCAGCAGCTTGGGCACCAACGTCCTGACTTTC
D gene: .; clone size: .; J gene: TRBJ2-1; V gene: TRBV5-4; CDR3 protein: CASSFRGPLNNEQFF; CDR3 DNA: TGTGCCAGCAGCTTCCGCGGGCCCCTCAACAATGAGCAGTTCTTC
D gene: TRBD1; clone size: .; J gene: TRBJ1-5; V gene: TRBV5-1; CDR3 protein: CASSPMGPGGNQPQHF; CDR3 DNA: TGCGCCAGCAGCCCCATGGGACCAGGGGGGAATCAGCCCCAGCATTTT
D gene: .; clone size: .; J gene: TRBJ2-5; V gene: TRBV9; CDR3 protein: CASSVGGQETQYF; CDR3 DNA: TGTGCCAGCAGCGTAGGGGGGCAAGAGACCCAGTACTTC
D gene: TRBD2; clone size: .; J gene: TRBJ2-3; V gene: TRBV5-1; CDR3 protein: CASSLGTSGNTHTDTQYF; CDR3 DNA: TGCGCCAGCAGCTTGGGGACTAGCGGGAATACCCACACAGATACGCAGTATTTT
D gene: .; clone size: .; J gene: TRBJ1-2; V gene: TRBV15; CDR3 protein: CATSRDTAYGYTF; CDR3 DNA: TGTGCCACCAGCAGAGATACAGCCTATGGCTACACCTTC
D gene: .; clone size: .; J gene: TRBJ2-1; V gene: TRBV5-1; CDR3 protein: CASSLGGSPNEQFF; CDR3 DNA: TGCGCCAGCAGCTTGGGAGGGAGCCCAAATGAGCAGTTCTTC
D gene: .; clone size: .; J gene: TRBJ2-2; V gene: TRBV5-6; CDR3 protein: CASSPSPTTGELFF; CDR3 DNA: TGTGCCAGCAGCCCAAGTCCGACGACCGGGGAGCTGTTTTTT